One sample yielded the 20 T cell receptor beta chains listed below, sequenced in a study of T cells after yellow fever vaccination. TCRdb re-derived calls from the 5' RACE reads in MiXCR, one entry per CDR3 protein. The table shows nearly 550,000 distinct CDR3 sequences, with around 21% occurring only once. The specimen was PBMCs, collected 15 days after the yellow fever booster vaccination. These receptors all come from a man younger than 40 who received the YFV17D yellow fever vaccine.

The chain is built from TRBV5-4 and TRBJ2-3; 8 bases fit TRBD2. The V segment lost 4 bases and the J segment 0 bases; nucleotides outside the gene matches: 7. CDR3 length equals 16 residues. CDR1 and CDR2 from the germline V gene are SGHNT and YYREEE (reference sequence). The CDR3 DNA is TGTGCCAGCAGCGCAGTAGCGGGGCAGAGCACAGATACGCAGTATTTT. Its protein is CASSAVAGQSTDTQYF. Drawing the rest from reference TRBV5-4 and TRBJ2-3, the complete variable domain is ETGVTQSPTHLIKTRGQQVTLRCSSQSGHNTVSWYQQALGQGPQFIFQYYREEENGRGNFPPRFSGLQFPNYSSELNVNALELDDSALYLCASSAVAGQSTDTQYFGPGTRLTVL.

This clonotype was seen more than once but under ten times. The chain is built from TRBV12-3 or TRBV12-4 and TRBJ2-6; no clear D. This CDR3 region has 13 residues. The V end lost 7 bases, the J end lost 2 bases, and 6 bases lay between the germline ends. The CDR3 region has the DNA TGTGCCAGCACTACCGCTGGGGCCAACGTCCTGACTTTC. Amino acids: CASTTAGANVLTF.

The rearrangement joins TRBV5-5 to TRBJ2-7, with TRBD2 matching 8 bases. The ends lost 1 base at V and 4 bases at J; junction bases unmatched: 7. The germline V gene encodes CDR1 SGHKS and CDR2 YYEKEE (reference sequence). This CDR3 is 15 amino acids long. Here the CDR3 DNA reads TGTGCCAGCAGCTTGCTCGGGAGGGCTTCTTACGAGCAGTACTTC. It is translated as CASSLLGRASYEQYF.

In this sample, this clonotype turned up a few times. The chain recombines TRBV20-1 with TRBJ2-3; weak D call: TRBD2 (7 bases). This CDR3 comprises 17 residues. Per the germline V gene, CDR1 is DFQATT and CDR2 is SNEGSKA (reference sequence). V was shortened by 6 bases and J by 1 base, with 23 bases between the two germline ends. CDR3 protein: CSAPRGGVLGGTDTQYF. The CDR3 DNA is TGCAGTGCCCCAAGAGGGGGGGTCCTGGGGGGCACAGATACGCAGTATTTT.

This sequence joins TRBV11-2 and TRBJ1-4, with a weak D call TRBD1 (5 bases). This CDR3 has 16 amino acids. The germline CDR1 and CDR2 sequences are SGHAT and FQNNGV. Trimming took 2 bases from V and 8 from J, leaving 18 bases between them. This CDR3 reads CASSLSWTMIAEKLFF. The CDR3 nucleotides are TGTGCCAGCAGCTTATCTTGGACAATGATCGCCGAAAAACTGTTTTTT. The full variable domain, completed using reference TRBV11-2 and TRBJ1-4, is EAGVAQSPRYKIIEKRQSVAFWCNPISGHATLYWYQQILGQGPKLLIQFQNNGVVDDSQLPKDRFSAERLKGVDSTLKIQPAKLEDSAVYLCASSLSWTMIAEKLFFGSGTQLSVL.

The CDR3 coding sequence is TGTGCCAGCAGCCAAGAGGTAGGCCATGAGCAGTTCTTC. Translated, it gives CASSQEVGHEQFF. The rearrangement joins TRBV14 to TRBJ2-1, with D hard to call. There are 13 residues in the CDR3. Per germline, CDR1 SGHDN and CDR2 FVKESK. V shed 0 bases and J shed 8 bases, with 8 bases lying between them.

This chain uses TRBV7-9 with TRBJ1-5; possible D gene TRBD1, 5 bases. Germline CDR1 reads SEHNR; CDR2 reads FQNEAQ (reference sequence). V was trimmed by 1 base and J by 8 bases, leaving 9 bases between them. The CDR3 length is 13 residues. The DNA for the CDR3 is TGTGCCAGCAGCTTAGTGGGGGATAAGCCCCAGCATTTT. Amino acids: CASSLVGDKPQHF.

This clonotype showed up just a few times. This chain connects TRBV5-1 to TRBJ2-1; D possibly uses TRBD1 or TRBD2 (5 bases each). V lost 4 bases, J lost 2 bases, and 19 bases lay in between. The CDR3 consists of 17 residues. The germline CDR1 and CDR2 sequences are SGHRS and YFSETQ. CDR3 sequence (DNA): TGCGCCAGCAGCCCAACCGGGACCCACACTGCCTACAATGAGCAGTTCTTC. Residues: CASSPTGTHTAYNEQFF.

V is TRBV20-1 and J is TRBJ2-7; weak D call: TRBD1 (5 bases). CDR1 DFQATT and CDR2 SNEGSKA come from the germline V gene (reference sequence). Trimming pared 1 base from V and 4 bases from J, leaving 14 bases between. This CDR3 has 14 residues. CDR3 sequence reads: CSARAPKGKYEQYF. In DNA form, the CDR3 reads TGCAGTGCTAGAGCCCCAAAGGGGAAATACGAGCAGTACTTC.

The rearrangement joins TRBV10-3 to TRBJ2-1; D perhaps matches TRBD1 (7 bases). The ends were cut back, 8 bases at V and 4 bases at J, with 12 bases in the middle. This CDR3 has 13 amino acids. Germline CDR1 is ENHRY and CDR2 is SYGVKD. Here the CDR3 reads CAISAGGYNEQFF. CDR3 nucleotides: TGTGCCATCTCGGCAGGGGGGTACAATGAGCAGTTCTTC.

The V call is TRBV10-3, the J call TRBJ2-7, with 10 positions matching TRBD1. This CDR3 is 15 amino acids long. Germline assignment: CDR1 ENHRY and CDR2 SYGVKD. The trim removed 4 bases at V and 4 bases at J, leaving 7 bases unmatched. CDR3 bases: TGTGCCATCAGTGGACCGGGACAGGGGAAATACGAGCAGTACTTC. Its protein is CAISGPGQGKYEQYF.

This clonotype was seen at least ten times. The V gene is TRBV6-5, the J gene TRBJ2-7; TRBD2 aligns across 8 bases. The ends lost 4 bases at V and 5 bases at J; junction bases unmatched: 7. The CDR3 consists of 14 residues. Per the germline V gene, CDR1 is MNHEY and CDR2 is SVGAGI. This chain's CDR3 is CASSSPGGPNEQYF. The CDR3 region has the DNA TGTGCCAGCAGTTCTCCGGGAGGGCCTAACGAGCAGTACTTC.

This clonotype was counted only a few times. J is TRBJ2-5 and V is TRBV5-1; 14 nucleotides align to TRBD2. This CDR3 spans 19 amino acids. Per germline, CDR1 SGHRS and CDR2 YFSETQ. Trimming took 1 base from V and 1 from J; bases not matched to a gene: 9. CDR3 residues: CASSLRAVGTSGSQETQYF. CDR3 DNA: TGCGCCAGCAGCTTGAGAGCTGTGGGGACTAGCGGGAGCCAAGAGACCCAGTACTTC.

This clonotype appeared many times. The chain couples TRBV6-2 or TRBV6-3 to TRBJ2-5; 10 bases are shared with TRBD2. The CDR3 is 13 amino acids. With 6 bases clipped from V and 5 bases from J, the junction kept 3 bases outside the gene matches. CDR1 and CDR2 (germline): MNHEY, SVGEGT. CDR3: CASRPSGSETQYF. The CDR3 DNA is TGTGCCAGCAGGCCTAGCGGGAGTGAGACCCAGTACTTC.

The sample holds a few counts of this clonotype. The chain is built from TRBV23-1 and TRBJ2-1; D is tentatively TRBD1 or TRBD2 (5 bases each). TRBV23-1 is treated as an ORF (open reading frame) with a function not yet certain. V was shortened by 8 bases and J by 4 bases, with 6 bases between the two germline ends. The CDR3 contains 11 residues. The CDR3 spells CASWGYNEQFF. The CDR3 region has the DNA TGCGCCAGCTGGGGGTACAATGAGCAGTTCTTC.

V usage is TRBV20-1 and J usage is TRBJ2-7, with D perhaps TRBD1 or TRBD2 (5 bases each). The CDR3 consists of 13 residues. CDR1 is DFQATT, CDR2 SNEGSKA, per germline (reference sequence). Deletions cut 1 base from V and 7 bases from J, with 14 bases between. The chain's CDR3 is CSARGGTTGEQYF. CDR3 nucleotide sequence: TGCAGTGCTAGAGGGGGGACCACGGGGGAGCAGTACTTC.

A few counts support this clonotype. V usage is TRBV29-1 and J usage is TRBJ1-5; D possibly corresponds to TRBD1 (5 bases). The germline gives CDR1 SQVTM, CDR2 ANQGSEA. This CDR3 comprises 11 residues. Trimming took off 7 bases at V and 5 bases at J, with 9 bases between the two ends. The CDR3 is CSAGEDQPQHF. The CDR3 nucleotides are TGCAGCGCGGGGGAGGATCAGCCCCAGCATTTT.

The chain uses TRBV12-3 or TRBV12-4 and TRBJ2-5; 7 bases line up with TRBD1. The CDR3 runs 13 residues. V shed 5 bases, J shed 7 bases, and the junction held 7 bases outside the gene matches. DNA for the CDR3: TGTGCCAGCAGTCAAACAGGGGATGGGACCCAGTACTTC. Translated, it gives CASSQTGDGTQYF.

In DNA, the CDR3 is TGCAGTGCTCTCTCGGCGGGAGGGGGCTACAATGAGCAGTTCTTC. Encoded protein: CSALSAGGGYNEQFF. The V call is TRBV20-1, the J call TRBJ2-1; 9 bases match TRBD2. The V gene's germline CDR1 is DFQATT and CDR2 SNEGSKA (reference sequence). The CDR3 has 15 amino acids. The V gene end was trimmed by 5 bases and the J gene end by 3 bases; junction bases not matched to a gene: 8.

The chain combines TRBV27 with TRBJ2-5; weak D call: TRBD1 (6 bases). The germline V gene has CDR1 MNHEY and CDR2 SMNVEV (reference sequence). The CDR3 runs 17 residues. V lost 0 bases to trimming and J lost 2 bases, with 16 bases between them. This chain's CDR3 is CASSLSNLGQPQETQYF. The CDR3 nucleotides are TGTGCCAGCAGTTTATCGAACCTAGGACAGCCACAAGAGACCCAGTACTTC.